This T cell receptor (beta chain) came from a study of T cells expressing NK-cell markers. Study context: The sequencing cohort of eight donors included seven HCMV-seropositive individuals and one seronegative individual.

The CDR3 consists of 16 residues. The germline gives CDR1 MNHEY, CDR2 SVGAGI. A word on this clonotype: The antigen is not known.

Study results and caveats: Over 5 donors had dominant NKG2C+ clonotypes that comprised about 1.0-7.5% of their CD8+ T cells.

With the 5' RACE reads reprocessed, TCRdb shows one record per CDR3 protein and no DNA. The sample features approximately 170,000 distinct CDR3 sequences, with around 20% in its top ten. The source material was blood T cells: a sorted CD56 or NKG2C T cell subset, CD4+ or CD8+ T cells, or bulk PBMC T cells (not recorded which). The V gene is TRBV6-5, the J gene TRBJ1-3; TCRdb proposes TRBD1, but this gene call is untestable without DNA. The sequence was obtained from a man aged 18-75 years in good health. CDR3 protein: CASSPWPAGSGNTIYF.